This T cell receptor (beta chain) was sequenced in a study of T cell responses to AZD1222 COVID-19 vaccine. Study as a whole: Investigators merged groups given second doses at roughly 4 or roughly 12 weeks.

Clones were read by immunoSEQ multiplex PCR, and TCRdb kept only the in-frame ones, dropping some. The sample comprises approximately 89,000 clones, approximately 90% of which are singletons, and roughly 3% rests with the top ten. Germline V lookup: CDR1 LGHNT, CDR2 FRNRAP. V was shortened by 2 bases and J by 3 bases, with 4 bases between the two germline ends. The CDR3 sequence is 13 residues long. The chain has TRBV12-5 and TRBJ2-2; the D is unclear. This specimen was peripheral blood, taken on day 0 of AZD1222 vaccination. The sequence was obtained from an adult in good health. This chain's CDR3 is CASGLLYTGELFF. CDR3 nucleotides: TGTGCTAGTGGTTTGTTATACACCGGGGAGCTGTTTTTT.